These 30 T cell receptor beta chains came from one sample sequenced in a study of early T cells in non-severe SARS-CoV-2 infection. TCRdb reprocessed the 5' RACE reads with MiXCR, giving one entry per CDR3 protein. The table has about 30,000 distinct CDR3 sequences, approximately 5.2% seen once; the top ten hold approximately 3.4%. Input material: whole blood. The receptors come from an adult who was a healthcare worker with PCR-confirmed SARS-CoV-2 infection or an uninfected control (not recorded which).

This clonotype was found many times. The chain employs TRBV10-2 and TRBJ2-1, with 14 bases aligning to TRBD2. V dropped 8 bases and J dropped 6; count of bases not matched to a gene: 12. Germline V CDR1 and CDR2: WSHSY, SAAADI. The CDR3 covers 17 residues. CDR3 nucleotides: TGCGCCAGCTACGCCGGGACTAGCGGGAGAGGGGCCAATGAGCAGTTCTTC. Its translation: CASYAGTSGRGANEQFF.

V usage is TRBV6-2 or TRBV6-3 and J usage is TRBJ2-5; 7 nucleotides match TRBD2. CDR1 and CDR2 (germline): MNHEY, SVGEGT. CDR3 length equals 15 residues. V lost 6 bases and J lost 4; bases outside the gene matches: 11. CDR3 DNA sequence: TGTGCCAGCAGCGTGGGAGGGCTACCCTCAGAGACCCAGTACTTC. Its translation is CASSVGGLPSETQYF.

This clonotype has at least ten counts. CDR3 residues: CASSIRGRKTQYF. CDR3 sequence (DNA): TGTGCCAGTAGTATTCGAGGGCGAAAGACCCAGTACTTC. The J gene is TRBJ2-5, the V gene TRBV19, with a possible D match to TRBD2 (5 bases). Trimming removed 3 bases at V and 6 bases at J, with 11 bases between. Germline CDR1 reads LNHDA; CDR2 reads SQIVND (reference sequence). This CDR3 has 13 residues.

There are many counts of this clonotype. The chain recombines TRBV28 with TRBJ2-5; weak D call: TRBD2 (5 bases). Trimming took 3 bases from V and 4 from J, leaving 15 bases between them. Germline loops: CDR1 MDHEN, CDR2 SYDVKM. The CDR3 is 15 amino acids. The CDR3 coding sequence is TGTGCCAGCAGTTTTGATTTCAGAGGGTCAGAGACCCAGTACTTC. The encoded protein is CASSFDFRGSETQYF.

This clonotype showed up many times. The chain uses TRBV12-3 or TRBV12-4 and TRBJ1-1; D uncertain. The CDR3 spans 13 residues. Trimming left V 3 bases short and J 1 base short, with 6 bases between. The CDR3 loop reads CASSLQQNTEAFF. The CDR3 DNA reads TGTGCCAGCAGTTTGCAGCAGAACACTGAAGCTTTCTTT.

This clonotype was counted at least ten times. The gene calls are TRBV12-3 or TRBV12-4 and TRBJ1-4; 8 nucleotides agree with TRBD1. The CDR3 extends over 14 amino acids. V lost 4 bases and J lost 8; bases outside the gene matches: 6. CDR3 bases: TGTGCCAGCAGTTCCCGGACAGGGTTAGAAAAACTGTTTTTT. This sequence encodes CASSSRTGLEKLFF.

This clonotype was seen ten or more times. V gene TRBV24-1 combines with J gene TRBJ2-2; D tentatively fits TRBD1 or TRBD2 (6 bases each). CDR1 is KGHDR and CDR2 is SFDVKD in the germline V gene. Trimming stripped 9 bases from V and 3 bases from J, with 19 bases between. CDR3 length: 16 residues. The CDR3 loop is CATFSPRGLYTGELFF. The CDR3 DNA reads as TGTGCCACCTTCTCCCCCAGGGGACTTTACACCGGGGAGCTGTTTTTT.

This clonotype has a count of ten or more. As DNA, the CDR3 is TGTGCCACCAGTGATGCCGGGACAGGGGGGTACATTCAGTACTTC. Residues: CATSDAGTGGYIQYF. V is TRBV24-1 and J is TRBJ2-4; 11 nucleotides agree with TRBD1. Trimming cost V 3 bases and J 8 bases; bases outside gene matches: 5. CDR3 length equals 15 residues. Germline values: CDR1 KGHDR, CDR2 SFDVKD.

This clonotype was counted many times. CDR3 sequence (DNA): TGTGCCAGCAGCCTCAGAGGGACTAGCGGGAGCAACGAGCAGTTCTTC. Translated: CASSLRGTSGSNEQFF. This chain connects TRBV11-3 to TRBJ2-1, with 14 bases lining up with TRBD2. Germline values: CDR1 SGHNT, CDR2 YENEEA. The CDR3 extends over 16 amino acids. V lost 5 bases and J lost 10; bases outside the gene matches: 10.

This clonotype occurred many times. This chain connects TRBV7-2 to TRBJ2-7; D possibly corresponds to TRBD1 (5 bases). CDR3 length: 14 amino acids. Trimming stripped 2 bases from V and 4 bases from J, with 12 bases between. Germline CDR1 is SGHTA and CDR2 is FQGNSA. The CDR3 region is CASSLLARDYEQYF. CDR3 bases: TGTGCCAGCAGCTTACTGGCCAGGGATTACGAGCAGTACTTC. The full variable domain, its missing parts supplied by reference TRBV7-2 and TRBJ2-7, is GAGVSQSPSNKVTEKGKDVELRCDPISGHTALYWYRQSLGQGLEFLIYFQGNSAPDKSGLPSDRFSAERTGGSVSTLTIQRTQQEDSAVYLCASSLLARDYEQYFGPGTRLTVT.

The rearrangement joins TRBV7-3 to TRBJ2-3; D possibly matches TRBD1 or TRBD2 (5 bases each). Germline CDR1 reads SGHTA; CDR2 reads FQGTGA. With 5 bases removed from V and 3 bases from J, the gap between germline ends came to 15 bases. CDR3 length equals 15 residues. In DNA form, the CDR3 reads TGTGCCAGCAGCCACTTGGGCGAGGGGACAGATACGCAGTATTTT. Its protein is CASSHLGEGTDTQYF.

This clonotype was picked up a small number of times. The chain links TRBV28 to TRBJ1-2; a weak D match, TRBD1 (5 bases). Germline CDR1 reads MDHEN; CDR2 reads SYDVKM. Trimming took 7 bases from V and 0 from J, leaving 12 bases between them. This CDR3 is built from 14 residues. Written as DNA, the CDR3 is TGTGCCAGCACCAAGTGGGGGGCTAACTATGGCTACACCTTC. Translation: CASTKWGANYGYTF.

V and J are TRBV13 and TRBJ2-7, with D unresolved. This CDR3 comprises 14 residues. Germline CDR1 is PRHDT and CDR2 is FYEKMQ (reference sequence). Deletions cut 5 bases from V and 0 bases from J, with 11 bases between. This chain's CDR3 is CASSVLPNSYEQYF. The CDR3 nucleotides are TGTGCCAGCAGCGTCCTCCCCAACTCCTACGAGCAGTACTTC. Variable domain in full (rest from reference TRBV13 and TRBJ2-7): AAGVIQSPRHLIKEKRETATLKCYPIPRHDTVYWYQQGPGQDPQFLISFYEKMQSDKGSIPDRFSAQQFSDYHSELNMSSLELGDSALYFCASSVLPNSYEQYFGPGTRLTVT.

J is TRBJ2-2 and V is TRBV2, with 8 bases that match TRBD2. Germline V gene data show CDR1 as SNHLY and CDR2 as FYNNEI. The CDR3 consists of 17 residues. V shed 4 bases and J 0 bases; nucleotides not matched to a gene: 7. DNA for the CDR3: TGTGCCAGCAGTGCGGCACTAGCGGACCCGAACACCGGGGAGCTGTTTTTT. Residues: CASSAALADPNTGELFF.

This clonotype was found many times. This chain joins TRBV14 and TRBJ2-5, with 9 bases matching TRBD2. The CDR3 sequence is 14 residues long. Germline V gene sequence: CDR1 SGHDN, CDR2 FVKESK. V lost 2 bases to trimming and J lost 2 bases; unmatched junction nucleotides: 0. CDR3 amino acids: CASSQLAGQETQYF. The CDR3 bases are TGTGCCAGCAGCCAACTAGCGGGGCAAGAGACCCAGTACTTC.

This clonotype was found a few times. The rearrangement links TRBV4-3 to TRBJ2-2; TRBD2 matches 7 bases. CDR3 length equals 16 residues. The germline CDR1 and CDR2 sequences are LGHNA and YSLEER. The V and J ends lost 4 bases and 2 bases, in that order; junction bases with no gene match: 7. The chain's CDR3 is CASSPSTSPNTGELFF. In DNA, the CDR3 is TGCGCCAGCAGCCCCTCGACTAGCCCAAACACCGGGGAGCTGTTTTTT.

Ten or more counts support this clonotype. V and J are TRBV20-1 and TRBJ2-5; 10 nucleotides match TRBD1. This CDR3 contains 16 residues. Per the germline V gene, CDR1 is DFQATT and CDR2 is SNEGSKA (reference sequence). V lost 4 bases and J lost 2; bases outside the gene matches: 10. The CDR3: CSAMRGQGLRQETQYF. CDR3 in DNA: TGCAGTGCTATGCGGGGACAGGGGTTGAGGCAAGAGACCCAGTACTTC.

The table lists this clonotype with many counts. The chain carries TRBV7-6 and TRBJ1-1; no clear D gene. CDR1 is SGHVS, CDR2 FNYEAQ, per germline. This CDR3 has 11 amino acids. The ends were cut back, 5 bases at V and 8 bases at J, with 9 bases in the middle. CDR3: CASSPMGEAFF. In DNA form, the CDR3 reads TGTGCCAGCAGCCCCATGGGGGAAGCTTTCTTT.

The table lists this clonotype with a few counts. CDR3 protein: CASSPVSQLDEQYF. For the CDR3, the DNA is TGTGCCAGCTCACCAGTAAGTCAGCTGGACGAGCAGTACTTC. The rearrangement links TRBV18 to TRBJ2-7; no firm D call. The CDR3 sequence is 14 residues long. The ends were cut back, 2 bases at V and 5 bases at J, with 13 bases in the middle. From germline, CDR1 is KGHSH and CDR2 LQKENI.

This clonotype was found many times. This rearrangement joins TRBV6-5 to TRBJ2-1; 11 positions agree with TRBD2. Germline-derived CDR1 and CDR2 are MNHEY and SVGAGI. Germline trimming cut 2 bases from V and 8 bases from J; bases unmatched to any gene: 2. The CDR3 covers 14 residues. CDR3 nucleotide sequence: TGTGCCAGCAGTTACACGGGACTAGCGGATGAGCAGTTCTTC. Its protein product is CASSYTGLADEQFF.

The chain links TRBV27 to TRBJ2-1; tentatively, D is TRBD2 (5 bases). In germline, CDR1 is MNHEY, CDR2 SMNVEV (reference sequence). V dropped 4 bases and J dropped 8 bases, with 21 bases sitting between them. The CDR3 runs to 16 residues. The CDR3 here is CASSWIQLGPGDEQFF. The CDR3 nucleotides read TGTGCCAGCAGTTGGATCCAACTAGGCCCTGGTGATGAGCAGTTCTTC.

The chain has TRBV9 and TRBJ1-2; D ambiguous. V was pared by 3 bases and J by 1 base, with 10 bases between. The CDR3 consists of 14 residues. CDR1 is SGDLS and CDR2 is YYNGEE in the germline V gene. CDR3: CASSEADFNYGYTF. In DNA form, the CDR3 reads TGTGCCAGCAGCGAAGCGGACTTTAACTATGGCTACACCTTC.

This clonotype occurred a few times. This chain joins TRBV2 and TRBJ1-1; no firm D call. The CDR3 sequence is 13 residues long. V dropped 7 bases and J dropped 1 base, with 10 bases sitting between them. CDR1 is SNHLY, CDR2 FYNNEI, per germline. The CDR3 sequence is CASKERRNTEAFF. In nucleotides, the CDR3 is TGTGCCAGCAAGGAACGTAGGAACACTGAAGCTTTCTTT. Based on the CDR3 plus reference TRBV2 and TRBJ1-1, the full variable domain is EPEVTQTPSHQVTQMGQEVILRCVPISNHLYFYWYRQILGQKVEFLVSFYNNEISEKSEIFDDQFSVERPDGSNFTLKIRSTKLEDSAMYFCASKERRNTEAFFGQGTRLTVV.

V usage is TRBV12-5 and J usage is TRBJ2-1, with D perhaps matching TRBD2 (6 bases). Trimming shortened V by 2 bases and J by 5 bases, and 10 bases separated the two germline ends. CDR3 length equals 14 residues. Germline values: CDR1 LGHNT, CDR2 FRNRAP. This CDR3 is CASGLLGGDNEQFF. The CDR3 nucleotides read TGTGCTAGTGGTTTGTTGGGCGGGGACAATGAGCAGTTCTTC.

This clonotype has at least ten counts. This chain links TRBV11-2 with TRBJ1-2; maybe TRBD1 (5 bases). CDR3 length: 15 residues. CDR1 and CDR2 from the germline V gene are SGHAT and FQNNGV. V lost 5 bases and J lost 4, with 17 bases in between. The CDR3 reads CASSPGGPGAYGYTF. DNA for the CDR3: TGTGCCAGCAGCCCCGGAGGGCCTGGGGCCTATGGCTACACCTTC. The whole variable domain, filled in from reference TRBV11-2 and TRBJ1-2, reads EAGVAQSPRYKIIEKRQSVAFWCNPISGHATLYWYQQILGQGPKLLIQFQNNGVVDDSQLPKDRFSAERLKGVDSTLKIQPAKLEDSAVYLCASSPGGPGAYGYTFGSGTRLTVV.

Only a few counts were recorded for this clonotype. The V call is TRBV7-9, the J call TRBJ1-2; 7 bases line up with TRBD1. Per germline, CDR1 SEHNR and CDR2 FQNEAQ (reference sequence). Trimming took 5 bases from V and 5 from J; bases not matched to a gene: 5. The CDR3 has 13 residues. In DNA, the CDR3 is TGTGCCAGCAGCGTGGGACAGTCTTATGGCTACACCTTC. Translated, it gives CASSVGQSYGYTF.

This clonotype was seen a few times. J is TRBJ2-5 and V is TRBV29-1; 7 bases match TRBD2. Trimming cost V 4 bases and J 2 bases; bases outside gene matches: 10. This CDR3 region has 15 residues. CDR1 is SQVTM and CDR2 is ANQGSEA in the germline V gene. The CDR3 DNA follows: TGCAGCGTTGTGTGGAGCGGGGCAACTCAAGAGACCCAGTACTTC. Translated, it gives CSVVWSGATQETQYF.

V is TRBV3-2 and J is TRBJ1-2; whether TRBD1, the table's D call, matches the DNA was not checked. TRBV3-2 is assigned pseudogene status. This CDR3 region has 13 residues. For the CDR3, the DNA is TGTGCCAGCAGCCAAGCCCTAGGGGGTGGCTACACCTTC. As protein: CASSQALGGGYTF.

This clonotype occurred many times. The chain couples TRBV5-6 to TRBJ2-5; no definite D call. The CDR3 has 13 residues. V was clipped by 5 bases and J by 5 bases, with 13 bases between them. The germline V gene has CDR1 SGHDT and CDR2 YYEEEE. CDR3 loop: CASSFRARETQYF. The CDR3 bases are TGTGCCAGCAGTTTTAGGGCCCGGGAGACCCAGTACTTC.

This clonotype was seen many times. This chain uses TRBV20-1 with TRBJ2-4; D remains ambiguous. The germline V and J ends were trimmed by 6 bases and 7 bases, with 13 bases remaining between them. This CDR3 is 12 amino acids long. Per germline, CDR1 DFQATT and CDR2 SNEGSKA (reference sequence). DNA for the CDR3: TGCAGTGCCCTTTTTTTGGGGAACATTCAGTACTTC. Its protein product is CSALFLGNIQYF.